The rows below give T cell receptor beta chains drawn from one sample of a study of technical replicates of blood from several donors. This table comes from immunoSEQ multiplex PCR, and its TCRdb copy is limited to in-frame clones, with some not included. The sample comprises some 69,000 clones, roughly 88% of which are singletons, and approximately 4.6% rests with the top ten. The specimen sequenced was PBMCs. The receptors stem from a human donor in good health. Some clones in this sample may be carry-over from other donors' samples. Each CDR3 is given with its conserved first and last residue. D genes are given only for firm matches. Clone size, where shown, is once, few, many, or a class for clones that have expanded.

clone size: NA; D gene: TRBD1; V gene: TRBV7-9; J gene: TRBJ1-6; CDR3 protein: CASSPGQGYMVRNSPLHF; CDR3 DNA: TGTGCCAGCAGCCCGGGACAGGGGTACATGGTCCGAAATTCACCCCTCCACTTT
clone size: NA; D gene: NA; V gene: TRBV4-1; J gene: TRBJ2-2; CDR3 protein: CASSAREDTGELFF; CDR3 DNA: TGCGCCAGCAGCGCCAGGGAAGACACCGGGGAGCTGTTTTTT
clone size: once; D gene: TRBD2; V gene: TRBV9; J gene: TRBJ2-1; CDR3 protein: CASSVRTSGNNEQFF; CDR3 DNA: TGTGCCAGCAGCGTGAGAACTAGCGGGAACAATGAGCAGTTCTTC
clone size: NA; D gene: NA; V gene: TRBV29-1; J gene: TRBJ1-1; CDR3 protein: CSVDEGEVTEAFF; CDR3 DNA: TGCAGCGTTGATGAAGGGGAGGTCACTGAAGCTTTCTTT
clone size: NA; D gene: TRBD1; V gene: TRBV5-1; J gene: TRBJ2-4; CDR3 protein: CASSSLTGGENIQYF; CDR3 DNA: TGCGCCAGCAGCTCCCTGACAGGGGGAGAAAACATTCAGTACTTC
clone size: NA; D gene: NA; V gene: TRBV4-3; J gene: TRBJ2-5; CDR3 protein: CASSRGLQETQYF; CDR3 DNA: TGCGCCAGCAGCCGAGGACTACAAGAGACCCAGTACTTC
clone size: NA; D gene: TRBD1; V gene: TRBV6-5; J gene: TRBJ1-6; CDR3 protein: CASSYPLTGGNSPLHF; CDR3 DNA: TGTGCCAGCAGTTACCCGTTAACAGGGGGTAATTCACCCCTCCACTTT
clone size: NA; D gene: NA; V gene: TRBV6-4; J gene: TRBJ2-3; CDR3 protein: CASIVARVPINTKPDTQYF; CDR3 DNA: TGTGCCAGCATTGTAGCCCGGGTCCCGATAAATACCAAGCCAGATACGCAGTATTTT
clone size: NA; D gene: TRBD2; V gene: TRBV7-2; J gene: TRBJ2-1; CDR3 protein: CASSSRSLAVVVAYNEQFF; CDR3 DNA: TGTGCCAGCAGCTCCCGGTCTCTAGCGGTTGTCGTTGCCTACAATGAGCAGTTCTTC
clone size: NA; D gene: TRBD1; V gene: TRBV5-1; J gene: TRBJ2-1; CDR3 protein: CASSSTGTGVFGTLNEQFF; CDR3 DNA: TGCGCCAGCAGCTCGACCGGGACAGGGGTTTTTGGGACCCTCAATGAGCAGTTCTTC